This T cell receptor (beta chain) was found in a study of T cell responses to AZD1222 COVID-19 vaccine. V was clipped by 2 bases and J by 2 bases, with 10 bases between them. The CDR3 length is 14 residues. Per the germline V gene, CDR1 is MDHEN and CDR2 is SYDVKM. Only in-frame clones appear in the TCRdb table, and some are missing; sequencing was by immunoSEQ multiplex PCR. The table records some 130,000 clones, 85% to 95% of them present only once. This clonotype originated in an adult in good health. The specimen comprised peripheral blood, sampled on day 0 of AZD1222 vaccination. This chain links TRBV28 with TRBJ2-7, with D perhaps matching TRBD1 or TRBD2 (5 bases each). The CDR3 protein is CASSLAGTTYEQYF. The CDR3 coding sequence is TGTGCCAGCAGTTTAGCAGGGACCACCTACGAGCAGTACTTC.